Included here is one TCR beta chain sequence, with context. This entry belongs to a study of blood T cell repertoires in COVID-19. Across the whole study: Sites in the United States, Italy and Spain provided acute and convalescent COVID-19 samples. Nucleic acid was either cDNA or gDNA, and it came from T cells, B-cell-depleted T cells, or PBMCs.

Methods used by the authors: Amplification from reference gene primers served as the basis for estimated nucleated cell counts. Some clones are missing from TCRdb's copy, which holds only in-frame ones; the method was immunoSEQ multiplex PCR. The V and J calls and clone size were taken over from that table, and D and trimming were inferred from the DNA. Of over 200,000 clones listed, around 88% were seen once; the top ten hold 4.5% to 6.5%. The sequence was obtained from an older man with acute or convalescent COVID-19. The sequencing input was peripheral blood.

DNA for the CDR3: TGTGCCAGCAGAGCAGGGCTCACCGGGGAGCTGTTTTTT. Translation gives CASRAGLTGELFF. This chain connects TRBV6-5 to TRBJ2-2, with D maybe TRBD1 (5 bases). The CDR3 runs to 13 residues. Trimming took 6 bases from V and 4 from J, leaving 9 bases between them. The germline CDR1 and CDR2 sequences are MNHEY and SVGAGI.